One sample yielded the 28 T cell receptor beta chains listed below, sequenced in a study of T cells in Graves' hyperthyroidism and ophthalmopathy. TCR beta CDR3 regions were amplified from RNA. First-round RT-PCR of the TCR CDR3 relied on the HTBI primer set. TCRdb redid the calling of the multiplex PCR reads with MiXCR, one entry per CDR3 protein. The table includes under 350,000 distinct CDR3 sequences, more than 15% detected once. Material for sequencing was blood. The receptors come from a woman aged 60-70 years with Graves' ophthalmopathy.

This clonotype was observed a few times. The rearrangement joins TRBV14 to TRBJ2-1, with 10 bases lining up with TRBD2. CDR1 is SGHDN and CDR2 is FVKESK in the germline V gene. The length of the CDR3 is 16 residues. The V gene end was trimmed by 2 bases and the J gene end by 7 bases; junction bases not matched to a gene: 8. DNA of the CDR3: TGTGCCAGCAGCCAATTAAGCCGAGCGGGAGGGAATGAGCAGTTCTTC. Translated: CASSQLSRAGGNEQFF.

V is TRBV24-1 and J is TRBJ2-2; 9 nucleotides agree with TRBD1. The CDR3 is 15 amino acids. Germline lookup yields CDR1 KGHDR and CDR2 SFDVKD. V was pared by 4 bases and J by 3 bases, with 2 bases of the junction left unmatched. The DNA of the CDR3 is TGTGCCACCAGTGACGGGACAGGGTACACCGGGGAGCTGTTTTTT. Amino acid sequence: CATSDGTGYTGELFF.

The table lists this clonotype with many counts. This chain links TRBV28 with TRBJ1-1, with 7 bases aligning to TRBD1. The V segment lost 4 bases and the J segment 0 bases; nucleotides outside the gene matches: 11. This CDR3 contains 17 residues. Germline lookup yields CDR1 MDHEN and CDR2 SYDVKM. The DNA for the CDR3 is TGTGCCAGCAGTTCACCCCGACAGGGATGGTTGAACACTGAAGCTTTCTTT. Translated, it gives CASSSPRQGWLNTEAFF.

This clonotype was seen repeatedly, ten times or more. V is TRBV6-1 and J is TRBJ2-5; D is unclear. This CDR3 has 12 residues. CDR1 is MNHNS, CDR2 SASEGT, per germline. V was cut by 4 bases and J by 4 bases, with 7 bases left in between. CDR3 DNA: TGTGCCAGCAGTGCGGTGATAGAGACCCAGTACTTC. Its protein product is CASSAVIETQYF.

This clonotype was counted ten times or more. The chain has TRBV18 and TRBJ2-1, with D perhaps matching TRBD2 (6 bases). The CDR3 loop spans 16 amino acids. V lost 1 base, J lost 0 bases, and 10 bases lay in between. Germline loops: CDR1 KGHSH, CDR2 LQKENI. The CDR3 is CASSPRAGSSYNEQFF. In nucleotides, the CDR3 is TGTGCCAGCTCACCACGTGCGGGAAGCTCCTACAATGAGCAGTTCTTC.

This clonotype was detected only a few times. The chain couples TRBV11-3 to TRBJ2-1, with 8 bases lining up with TRBD1. Germline V CDR1 and CDR2: SGHNT, YENEEA. The CDR3 is made up of 15 amino acids. Trimming at V came to 8 bases and at J to 4 bases, leaving 10 bases not matched to a gene. CDR3 amino acids: CASQDRGQGYNEQFF. The CDR3 DNA is TGTGCCAGCCAAGACAGAGGACAGGGATACAATGAGCAGTTCTTC.

J is TRBJ1-3 and V is TRBV3-1; D gene unclear. Germline V gene data show CDR1 as LGHDT and CDR2 as YNNKEL (reference sequence). Trimming removed 2 bases at V and 0 bases at J, with 8 bases between. CDR3 length: 15 residues. The CDR3 DNA reads as TGTGCCAGCAGCCAATACGGGAGCTCTGGAAACACCATATATTTT. Protein: CASSQYGSSGNTIYF.

This chain uses TRBV12-3 or TRBV12-4 with TRBJ2-5; TRBD1 matches at 9 bases. After removal of 10 bases from V and 3 bases from J, the junction contained 6 bases not matched to a gene. The CDR3 is 13 amino acids. The DNA for the CDR3 is TGTGCCACCCGGCGGACAGGGGAAGAGACCCAGTACTTC. This gives the protein CATRRTGEETQYF.

This clonotype has a handful of counts. The rearrangement joins TRBV12-3 or TRBV12-4 to TRBJ2-2, with D possibly being TRBD1 (6 bases). V lost 6 bases and J 6 bases, leaving 17 bases between the germline ends. This CDR3 is 15 amino acids long. CDR3 sequence (DNA): TGTGCCAGCAGACCACGGGACACCTTGCCCGGGGAGCTGTTTTTT. This gives the protein CASRPRDTLPGELFF.

This clonotype was found many times. The DNA of the CDR3 is TGTGCCAGCAGCCCCCCCAAGAACACCGGGGAGCTGTTTTTT. Its protein product is CASSPPKNTGELFF. The chain uses TRBV7-9 and TRBJ2-2, with D hard to call. The V gene lost 5 bases and the J gene lost 1 base, with 8 bases spanning the gap. The germline V gene has CDR1 SEHNR and CDR2 FQNEAQ (reference sequence). The CDR3 is 14 amino acids. The variable domain in full, with the rest retrieved from reference TRBV7-9 and TRBJ2-2, is DTGVSQNPRHKITKRGQNVTFRCDPISEHNRLYWYRQTLGQGPEFLTYFQNEAQLEKSRLLSDRFSAERPKGSFSTLEIQRTEQGDSAMYLCASSPPKNTGELFFGEGSRLTVL.

This clonotype has only a few counts. J is TRBJ2-7 and V is TRBV20-1; weak D call: TRBD2 (6 bases). This CDR3 comprises 13 residues. The V end was cut by 5 bases, the J end by 0 bases, with 11 bases between. CDR1 DFQATT and CDR2 SNEGSKA come from the germline V gene (reference sequence). CDR3 loop: CSAGGTFSYEQYF. CDR3 nucleotides: TGCAGTGCTGGAGGGACTTTCTCCTACGAGCAGTACTTC.

In this sample, this clonotype turned up a few times. J is TRBJ1-6 and V is TRBV6-1, with 8 bases aligning to TRBD1. With 10 bases clipped from V and 6 bases from J, the junction kept 5 bases outside the gene matches. Germline V gene data show CDR1 as MNHNS and CDR2 as SASEGT. The CDR3 covers 13 residues. CDR3 DNA sequence: TGTGCCACCGGGACAGGAATTAATTCACCCCTCCACTTT. The encoded protein is CATGTGINSPLHF.

The chain links TRBV5-1 to TRBJ2-3; D not resolved. Trimming removed 1 base at V and 6 bases at J, with 6 bases between. The CDR3 is made up of 12 amino acids. Germline CDR1 is SGHRS and CDR2 is YFSETQ. CDR3 nucleotide sequence: TGCGCCAGCAGCTTGCAATGGGATACGCAGTATTTT. As protein: CASSLQWDTQYF.

As to this clonotype: A read error may produce the germline difference seen at one junction end. The chain has TRBV29-1 and TRBJ1-4; maybe TRBD1 (5 bases). Germline V lookup: CDR1 SQVTM, CDR2 ANQGSEA. The CDR3 spans 15 residues. The DNA of the CDR3 is TGCAGCGTTGTAGGGGCTGAGACAACAAATGAAAAACTGTTTTTT. It encodes CSVVGAETTNEKLFF.

This clonotype showed up many times. The chain joins TRBV11-2 to TRBJ2-1; 11 positions match TRBD2. The V gene end was trimmed by 5 bases and the J gene end by 5 bases; junction bases not matched to a gene: 5. The germline gives CDR1 SGHAT, CDR2 FQNNGV. The CDR3 has 15 residues. CDR3 in amino acids: CASSLAGGSHNEQFF. Written as DNA, the CDR3 is TGTGCCAGCAGCCTAGCGGGGGGCTCGCACAATGAGCAGTTCTTC.

This clonotype has at least ten counts. V gene TRBV9 combines with J gene TRBJ2-3; D might be TRBD1 (6 bases). Deletions cut 4 bases from V and 4 bases from J, with 10 bases between. CDR1 and CDR2 from the germline V gene are SGDLS and YYNGEE. The CDR3 is made up of 13 amino acids. The CDR3 reads CASSSRQADTQYF. The CDR3 DNA reads as TGTGCCAGCAGCTCCCGACAGGCAGATACGCAGTATTTT.

As DNA, the CDR3 is TGTGCCAGCAGCTCCGCCGGATCCTCCTACGAGCAGTACTTC. Amino acids: CASSSAGSSYEQYF. The gene calls are TRBV12-3 or TRBV12-4 and TRBJ2-7; no reliable D call. The CDR3 covers 14 residues. The V and J ends lost 6 bases and 0 bases respectively, with 12 bases between them.

This clonotype was seen many times. J is TRBJ1-1 and V is TRBV7-2, with D unclear. This CDR3 contains 14 residues. Trimming removed 1 base from V and 1 base from J, with 7 bases in between. Germline CDR1 and CDR2: SGHTA and FQGNSA. This CDR3 is CASSLVRANTEAFF. The CDR3 DNA is TGTGCCAGCAGCTTAGTCCGGGCGAACACTGAAGCTTTCTTT.

In this sample, this clonotype turned up many times. The chain links TRBV3-1 to TRBJ2-1, with 9 bases lining up with TRBD2. V lost 4 bases, J lost 0 bases, and 10 bases stayed unmatched. In germline, CDR1 is LGHDT, CDR2 YNNKEL (reference sequence). This CDR3 region has 18 residues. The CDR3 DNA sequence: TGTGCCAGCAGCCCCCGGTTGGCGGGAGGGGCCTCCTACAATGAGCAGTTCTTC. It specifies CASSPRLAGGASYNEQFF.

CDR3 loop: CASREGSYPQETQYF. The CDR3 coding sequence is TGTGCCAGCAGGGAGGGAAGTTACCCCCAAGAGACCCAGTACTTC. V gene TRBV2 combines with J gene TRBJ2-5; D is possibly TRBD2 (6 bases). V was trimmed by 6 bases and J by 1 base, leaving 15 bases between them. This CDR3 has 15 amino acids. Germline CDR1 and CDR2: SNHLY and FYNNEI.

This chain connects TRBV6-1 to TRBJ1-5; D might be TRBD1 (5 bases). Trimming took 7 bases from V and 9 from J, leaving 22 bases between them. The CDR3 totals 15 residues. Germline-derived CDR1 and CDR2 are MNHNS and SASEGT. CDR3: CASTYDSASTRPQHF. CDR3 DNA: TGTGCCAGCACCTATGACAGCGCCTCGACTCGGCCCCAGCATTTT.

This clonotype has just a few counts. The CDR3 DNA follows: TGTGCCAGCAGCGTAACCCCCCTCGGGGGCCACAATGAGCAGTTCTTC. Translated: CASSVTPLGGHNEQFF. The chain joins TRBV9 to TRBJ2-1; D possibly uses TRBD1 or TRBD2 (6 bases each). V was pared by 1 base and J by 5 bases, with 16 bases between. The CDR3 has 16 residues. Germline V gene sequence: CDR1 SGDLS, CDR2 YYNGEE.

This clonotype has a count of ten or more. The chain links TRBV5-6 to TRBJ2-7; tentatively, D is TRBD1 (5 bases). Germline-derived CDR1 and CDR2 are SGHDT and YYEEEE. V was cut by 4 bases and J by 2 bases, with 13 bases left in between. CDR3 length: 14 amino acids. CDR3 region: CASSLWTFTYEQYF. The CDR3 nucleotides read TGTGCCAGCAGCCTATGGACATTTACCTACGAGCAGTACTTC. The complete variable domain, with remaining parts taken from reference TRBV5-6 and TRBJ2-7, reads DAGVTQSPTHLIKTRGQQVTLRCSPKSGHDTVSWYQQALGQGPQFIFQYYEEEERQRGNFPDRFSGHQFPNYSSELNVNALLLGDSALYLCASSLWTFTYEQYFGPGTRLTVT.

This clonotype appeared many times. The V and J genes are TRBV2 and TRBJ2-1, with 8 bases lining up with TRBD2. Germline values: CDR1 SNHLY, CDR2 FYNNEI. The CDR3 loop spans 14 amino acids. The junction had 11 bases not matched to a gene; V was cut back by 8 bases and J by 8 bases. The CDR3 reads CASSRGGVNYEQFF. The CDR3 coding sequence is TGTGCCAGCTCCCGGGGGGGCGTCAACTATGAGCAGTTCTTC.

The chain is built from TRBV29-1 and TRBJ1-2; 10 bases agree with TRBD1. From germline, CDR1 is SQVTM and CDR2 ANQGSEA. This CDR3 region has 13 residues. V was pared by 6 bases and J by 8 bases, with 9 bases of the junction left unmatched. CDR3 bases: TGCAGCGTATCAAGACAGGGGGCGCGGGGCTACACCTTC. Translation: CSVSRQGARGYTF.

The CDR3 sequence: CASAGWLAGGPGTGELFF. The CDR3 DNA is TGTGCCAGCGCCGGCTGGCTAGCGGGAGGGCCTGGCACCGGGGAGCTGTTTTTT. This chain joins TRBV6-2 or TRBV6-3 and TRBJ2-2; 12 bases are a match to TRBD2. V shed 8 bases and J 4 bases; nucleotides not matched to a gene: 14. The CDR3 spans 18 residues. Germline V gives CDR1 MNHEY, CDR2 SVGEGT.

Many counts were recorded for this clonotype. This chain joins TRBV29-1 and TRBJ2-6, with D possibly being TRBD2 (6 bases). The germline CDR1 and CDR2 sequences are SQVTM and ANQGSEA. Trimming shortened V by 4 bases and J by 0 bases, and 7 bases separated the two germline ends. The CDR3 is made up of 14 amino acids. CDR3 DNA: TGCAGCGTTGTGGGGGGCTCTGGGGCCAACGTCCTGACTTTC. This codes for CSVVGGSGANVLTF.

Many counts were recorded for this clonotype. The CDR3 nucleotides read TGTGCCAGCAGTCCTACAGGGGGCGGTTGGGAGACCCAGTACTTC. Translated, it gives CASSPTGGGWETQYF. J is TRBJ2-5 and V is TRBV6-1; 9 bases fit TRBD1. V was clipped by 5 bases and J by 5 bases; unmatched bases: 9. Looked up from germline, CDR1 is MNHNS and CDR2 is SASEGT. The CDR3 runs to 15 residues.